This paragraph reports one T cell receptor beta chain. Antigen specificity is unknown. The data stem from a study of T cells expressing NK-cell markers. Overall study: Sequencing covered eight donors, seven HCMV-seropositive and one seronegative. Findings and limits, study-wide: These clonotypes also led the CD3+CD56-NKG2C+ fraction in several donors. HCMV specificity of the expanded NKG2C+ T cell clones was not established.

The CDR3 covers 15 residues. CDR1 is SQVTM and CDR2 is ANQGSEA in the germline V gene. One entry per CDR3 protein, without DNA, is what TCRdb gives after re-calling the 5' RACE reads. The sample has around 550,000 distinct CDR3 sequences. Sequencing was done on a sample of blood T cells: a sorted CD56 or NKG2C T cell subset, CD4+ or CD8+ T cells, or bulk PBMC T cells (not recorded which). The V call is TRBV29-1, the J call TRBJ2-3; TCRdb names TRBD1, which stays unverified in the absence of DNA. The TCR sequence derives from a man aged 18 to 30 in good health. The CDR3 sequence is CSLRKTGTGGDTQYF.